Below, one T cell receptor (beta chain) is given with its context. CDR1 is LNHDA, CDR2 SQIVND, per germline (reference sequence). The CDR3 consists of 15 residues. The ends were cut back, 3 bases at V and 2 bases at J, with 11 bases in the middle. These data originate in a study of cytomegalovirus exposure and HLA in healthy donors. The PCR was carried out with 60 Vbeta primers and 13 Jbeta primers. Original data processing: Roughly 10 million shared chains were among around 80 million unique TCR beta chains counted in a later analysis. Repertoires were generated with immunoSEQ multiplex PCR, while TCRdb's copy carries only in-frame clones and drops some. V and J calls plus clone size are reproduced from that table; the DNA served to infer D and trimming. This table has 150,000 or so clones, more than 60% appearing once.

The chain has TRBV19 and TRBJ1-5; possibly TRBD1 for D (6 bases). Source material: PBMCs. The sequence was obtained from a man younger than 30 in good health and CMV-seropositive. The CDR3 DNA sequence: TGTGCCAGTAGTATGCGACAGGAGGGCAATCAGCCCCAGCATTTT. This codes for CASSMRQEGNQPQHF.